This TCR beta chain emerged from a study of neurological immune-mediated disorders. This clonotype was detected ten times or more. A much larger clonotype is one base distant, so this may be a read error. Germline values: CDR1 LGHDT, CDR2 YNNKEL (reference sequence). The germline V and J ends were trimmed by 5 bases and 4 bases, with 6 bases remaining between them. The CDR3 is made up of 12 amino acids. MiXCR, applied by TCRdb to the 5' RACE reads, yields one record per CDR3 protein. The sample gives roughly 28,000 distinct CDR3 sequences, 3% to 3.5% of which show up once; 7% to 8% is in the top ten. The clonotype was recovered from a young woman with multiple sclerosis. Source material: PBMCs. This chain uses TRBV3-1 with TRBJ2-1; D is ambiguous. CDR3 loop: CASSKAYNEQFF. The CDR3 DNA follows: TGTGCCAGCAGCAAGGCTTACAATGAGCAGTTCTTC.